Following are 27 T cell receptor beta chains from one sample sequenced in a study of blood T cell repertoires in COVID-19. TCRdb's table, derived via immunoSEQ multiplex PCR, lists solely in-frame clones and lacks some. The sample lists hundreds of thousands of clones, about 85% occurring once. Sequenced material: peripheral blood. The origin of the receptors is a woman older than 75 with acute or convalescent COVID-19.

This clone was found a few times. The rearrangement joins TRBV28 to TRBJ1-2, with 7 bases fitting TRBD1. CDR3 length: 15 residues. V was pared by 0 bases and J by 8 bases, with 9 bases of the junction left unmatched. CDR1 is MDHEN and CDR2 is SYDVKM in the germline V gene. The CDR3 DNA sequence: TGTGCCAGCAGTTTATGGGCCCAAGGGGGCAGCGGCTACACCTTC. Translated: CASSLWAQGGSGYTF.

This chain links TRBV19 with TRBJ2-2; 8 bases are shared with TRBD1. Per the germline V gene, CDR1 is LNHDA and CDR2 is SQIVND (reference sequence). V lost 0 bases to trimming and J lost 5 bases; unmatched junction nucleotides: 14. The CDR3 length is 19 residues. CDR3 residues: CASSIEGRAGGFGTGELFF. DNA for the CDR3: TGTGCCAGTAGTATAGAGGGCAGAGCAGGGGGCTTTGGTACCGGGGAGCTGTTTTTT.

The chain couples TRBV6-6 to TRBJ1-2, with 9 positions matching TRBD1. Germline assignment: CDR1 MNHNY and CDR2 SVGAGI (reference sequence). V was pared by 5 bases and J by 2 bases, with 6 bases of the junction left unmatched. The CDR3 has 15 amino acids. The CDR3 bases are TGTGCCAGCAGTCCGGTAGACAGGGGGAACTATGGCTACACCTTC. As protein: CASSPVDRGNYGYTF.

The chain employs TRBV28 and TRBJ1-3; tentative D call: TRBD1 (6 bases). The germline V gene encodes CDR1 MDHEN and CDR2 SYDVKM. The CDR3 is 15 amino acids. V shed 3 bases and J shed 3 bases, with 12 bases lying between them. For the CDR3, the DNA is TGTGCCAGCAGTTTCCTAACAGGGAGTGGAAACACCATATATTTT. It translates to CASSFLTGSGNTIYF.

CDR3 DNA: TGTGCCAGTAGACAGGATTCGTTCGTTAATTCACCCCTCCACTTT. Translated, it gives CASRQDSFVNSPLHF. The chain links TRBV27 to TRBJ1-6, with D possibly TRBD1 on 6 matching bases. The CDR3 is 15 residues long. V was shortened by 9 bases and J by 6 bases, with 18 bases between the two germline ends. CDR1 MNHEY and CDR2 SMNVEV come from the germline V gene (reference sequence).

The table lists this clone with a few counts. The chain recombines TRBV3-1 (or the pseudogene TRBV3-2) with TRBJ1-1; 8 positions match TRBD1. Germline values: CDR1 LGHDT, CDR2 YNNKEL (reference sequence). Losses at the gene ends were 7 bases for V and 1 base for J; bases not matched to a gene: 2. The CDR3 has 13 residues. The chain's CDR3 is CASIDRGNTEAFF. The CDR3 DNA reads TGTGCCAGCATAGACAGGGGGAACACTGAAGCTTTCTTT.

The gene calls are TRBV2 and TRBJ2-7, with TRBD1 as a possible D gene (6 bases). The CDR3 spans 13 residues. The germline V gene encodes CDR1 SNHLY and CDR2 FYNNEI. V dropped 6 bases and J dropped 3 bases, with 12 bases sitting between them. The CDR3 loop reads CASSQGSFYEQYF. DNA for the CDR3: TGTGCCAGCAGCCAGGGGTCATTCTACGAGCAGTACTTC.

The CDR3 DNA sequence: TGTGCCAGCAGTTTAGGCAGGGCCACTGAAGCTTTCTTT. It encodes CASSLGRATEAFF. The chain is built from TRBV12-3 or TRBV12-4 and TRBJ1-1; weak D call: TRBD1 (5 bases). Between the trimmed V and J ends, which lost 1 base and 4 bases, there was a span of 7 bases. This CDR3 spans 13 amino acids.

The chain is built from TRBV20-1 and TRBJ1-2; 7 bases map to TRBD1. J lost 11 bases, V lost 6 bases, and 6 bases had no gene match. In germline, CDR1 is DFQATT, CDR2 SNEGSKA (reference sequence). The CDR3 covers 10 residues. DNA for the CDR3: TGCAGTGCGGCGTCGGGACAGTACACCTTC. As protein: CSAASGQYTF.

This chain uses TRBV27 with TRBJ1-1; D is uncertain. This CDR3 spans 15 amino acids. Per the germline V gene, CDR1 is MNHEY and CDR2 is SMNVEV (reference sequence). V lost 4 bases and J lost 1, with 13 bases in between. The CDR3 region is CASSSNQVRNTEAFF. The CDR3 coding sequence is TGTGCCAGCAGTTCTAATCAAGTGCGGAACACTGAAGCTTTCTTT.

The chain employs TRBV6-1 and TRBJ2-3; possible D gene TRBD2, 6 bases. Germline V lookup: CDR1 MNHNS, CDR2 SASEGT. The V and J ends lost 0 bases and 4 bases respectively, with 8 bases between them. This CDR3 is built from 14 residues. The CDR3 DNA follows: TGTGCCAGCAGTGAAGCCGGGGGAGCAGATACGCAGTATTTT. This encodes CASSEAGGADTQYF.

This chain connects TRBV9 to TRBJ1-3; D remains ambiguous. CDR3 length equals 16 residues. V gave up 0 bases and J gave up 0 bases, with 10 bases separating them. Germline CDR1 reads SGDLS; CDR2 reads YYNGEE. The CDR3 is CASSVDGISSGNTIYF. CDR3 nucleotides: TGTGCCAGCAGCGTAGACGGGATCAGCTCTGGAAACACCATATATTTT.

The CDR3 spells CASSEVPQGVDYGYTF. The CDR3 DNA reads TGTGCCAGCAGTGAAGTGCCCCAGGGGGTAGACTATGGCTACACCTTC. This sequence joins TRBV6-1 and TRBJ1-2; TRBD1 matches 7 bases. The junction had 8 bases not matched to a gene; V was cut back by 1 base and J by 3 bases. Germline assignment: CDR1 MNHNS and CDR2 SASEGT. This CDR3 has 16 residues.

This clone has just a few counts. The V and J genes are TRBV5-1 and TRBJ2-5; D gene uncertain. Germline V gives CDR1 SGHRS, CDR2 YFSETQ. V was shortened by 4 bases and J by 5 bases, with 18 bases between the two germline ends. The CDR3 totals 15 residues. The CDR3 loop is CASSAESTAGETQYF. CDR3 nucleotides: TGCGCCAGCAGCGCGGAGAGCACGGCCGGGGAGACCCAGTACTTC. Complete variable domain (other parts from reference TRBV5-1 and TRBJ2-5): KAGVTQTPRYLIKTRGQQVTLSCSPISGHRSVSWYQQTPGQGLQFLFEYFSETQRNKGNFPGRFSGRQFSNSRSEMNVSTLELGDSALYLCASSAESTAGETQYFGPGTRLLVL.

This clone was seen a single time. The chain couples TRBV19 to TRBJ2-3, with TRBD2 as a possible D gene (6 bases). V was pared by 3 bases and J by 4 bases, with 14 bases between. The CDR3 totals 15 residues. The germline CDR1 and CDR2 sequences are LNHDA and SQIVND (reference sequence). The CDR3, as DNA: TGTGCCAGTAGTATGTACGGGGGACTTGCAGATACGCAGTATTTT. Translating gives CASSMYGGLADTQYF.

This clone turned up a few times. The chain employs TRBV9 and TRBJ2-1; no clear D. Germline V gives CDR1 SGDLS, CDR2 YYNGEE. Trimming took off 3 bases at V and 1 base at J, with 11 bases between the two ends. This CDR3 is built from 15 residues. For the CDR3, the DNA is TGTGCCAGCAGCGCAGACTCCCCATCCTACAATGAGCAGTTCTTC. This codes for CASSADSPSYNEQFF.

The rearrangement links TRBV11-2 to TRBJ1-2; D perhaps matches TRBD1 (5 bases). CDR1 is SGHAT, CDR2 FQNNGV, per germline. The length of the CDR3 is 13 residues. V lost 5 bases to trimming and J lost 8 bases, with 15 bases between them. This CDR3 reads CASSRGGGLGYTF. The CDR3 DNA reads TGTGCCAGCAGCCGGGGGGGAGGCTTGGGCTACACCTTC.

Only a few counts were recorded for this clone. J is TRBJ1-5 and V is TRBV10-3, with 8 bases lining up with TRBD1. Germline loops: CDR1 ENHRY, CDR2 SYGVKD. V shed 1 base and J 0 bases; nucleotides not matched to a gene: 5. The CDR3 sequence is 17 residues long. The CDR3 loop reads CAISEWDRIDSNQPQHF. In DNA form, the CDR3 reads TGTGCCATCAGTGAGTGGGACAGGATTGATAGCAATCAGCCCCAGCATTTT.

The gene calls are TRBV7-6 and TRBJ2-2; weak D call: TRBD1 (6 bases). The V gene lost 6 bases and the J gene lost 3 bases, with 11 bases spanning the gap. Germline values: CDR1 SGHVS, CDR2 FNYEAQ. CDR3 size: 14 residues. The CDR3 DNA reads as TGTGCCAGCAGTGGCGGACAGTACACCGGGGAGCTGTTTTTT. It yields the protein CASSGGQYTGELFF.

The gene calls are TRBV12-3 or TRBV12-4 and TRBJ1-5; D gene unclear. CDR3 size: 11 residues. V lost 4 bases, J lost 10 bases, and 8 bases lay in between. The CDR3 region has the DNA TGTGCCAGCAGTTCACCGGGTCCCCAGCATTTT. This encodes CASSSPGPQHF.

The rearrangement uses TRBV7-8 and TRBJ2-7; TRBD2 matches at 9 bases. Germline CDR1 and CDR2: SGHVS and FQNEAQ. The CDR3 runs to 14 residues. J was trimmed by 6 bases and V by 1 base; bases with no gene match: 4. The CDR3 is CASSLVAGVGEQYF. The CDR3, as DNA: TGTGCCAGCAGCTTAGTAGCGGGAGTGGGCGAGCAGTACTTC.

The V call is TRBV19, the J call TRBJ1-2; 8 nucleotides agree with TRBD1. The CDR3 has 13 residues. Germline V gene data show CDR1 as LNHDA and CDR2 as SQIVND (reference sequence). V lost 5 bases and J lost 7; bases outside the gene matches: 6. CDR3 loop: CASSPPGQVGYTF. The CDR3 DNA sequence: TGTGCCAGTAGTCCACCGGGACAGGTTGGCTACACCTTC.

This chain links TRBV3-1 (or the pseudogene TRBV3-2) with TRBJ1-3; 7 bases fit TRBD1. Losses at the gene ends were 2 bases for V and 3 bases for J; bases not matched to a gene: 4. The CDR3 is made up of 15 amino acids. Germline CDR1 reads LGHDT; CDR2 reads YNNKEL (reference sequence). CDR3 DNA: TGTGCCAGCAGCCAATTAAGACAGGGTGGAAACACCATATATTTT. It is translated as CASSQLRQGGNTIYF.

The V and J genes are TRBV7-8 and TRBJ2-1, with 7 bases aligning to TRBD2. Trimming removed 6 bases from V and 1 base from J; junction bases left unmatched: 6. The CDR3 is 15 amino acids. Germline assignment: CDR1 SGHVS and CDR2 FQNEAQ. The CDR3 DNA reads TGTGCCAGCAGGAGTGGGGGGGGGTCCTACAATGAGCAGTTCTTC. Protein: CASRSGGGSYNEQFF.

This sequence joins TRBV28 and TRBJ2-7, with TRBD2 matching over 9 bases. CDR1 is MDHEN, CDR2 SYDVKM, per germline. The CDR3 has 15 residues. Trimming at V came to 3 bases and at J to 0 bases, leaving 3 bases not matched to a gene. CDR3 sequence reads: CASSLTSGISYEQYF. In nucleotides, the CDR3 is TGTGCCAGCAGTTTGACTAGCGGAATCTCCTACGAGCAGTACTTC.

The chain employs TRBV7-6 and TRBJ2-1; 10 bases are shared with TRBD2. The ends lost 1 base at V and 7 bases at J; junction bases unmatched: 7. Per germline, CDR1 SGHVS and CDR2 FNYEAQ. The CDR3 spans 16 residues. The DNA of the CDR3 is TGTGCCAGCAGCTTAGATACAGCGGGGGGGCGGAATGAGCAGTTCTTC. Amino acids: CASSLDTAGGRNEQFF.

The chain recombines TRBV27 with TRBJ1-6; D remains ambiguous. The CDR3 runs 18 residues. V lost 0 bases and J 7 bases, leaving 19 bases between the germline ends. CDR1 and CDR2 from the germline V gene are MNHEY and SMNVEV (reference sequence). In nucleotides, the CDR3 is TGTGCCAGCAGTTTATCGTTCGGACTCAGGAGGGAGAATTCACCCCTCCACTTT. Translating gives CASSLSFGLRRENSPLHF.